The source of this TCR beta chain is a study of blood T cell repertoires in COVID-19. As for the study in general: PBMCs, B-cell-depleted T cells, or T cells provided the cDNA or gDNA that made up the material.

Allocation to cohorts depended on clinical history reported by the participants. The CDR3 is 14 amino acids. In germline, CDR1 is ENHRY, CDR2 SYGVKD. The trim removed 6 bases at V and 6 bases at J, leaving 10 bases unmatched. Per the original methods: Estimates of nucleated cell counts were drawn from the amplification of reference gene primers. The protocol was immunoSEQ multiplex PCR, while the TCRdb copy is restricted to in-frame clones and leaves out a portion. V and J calls and clone size are as listed in that table; D and trimming were resolved from the DNA. The sample lists approximately 210,000 clones, roughly four fifths occurring once.

The receptor comes from a man in his forties or fifties who had recovered from COVID-19. The rearrangement links TRBV10-3 to TRBJ1-1, with 7 positions matching TRBD1. The sample consisted of PBMCs or T cells enriched from blood (not recorded which). The CDR3 loop reads CAIRPQGWRAEAFF. The DNA of the CDR3 is TGTGCCATCAGGCCACAGGGGTGGAGGGCTGAAGCTTTCTTT.